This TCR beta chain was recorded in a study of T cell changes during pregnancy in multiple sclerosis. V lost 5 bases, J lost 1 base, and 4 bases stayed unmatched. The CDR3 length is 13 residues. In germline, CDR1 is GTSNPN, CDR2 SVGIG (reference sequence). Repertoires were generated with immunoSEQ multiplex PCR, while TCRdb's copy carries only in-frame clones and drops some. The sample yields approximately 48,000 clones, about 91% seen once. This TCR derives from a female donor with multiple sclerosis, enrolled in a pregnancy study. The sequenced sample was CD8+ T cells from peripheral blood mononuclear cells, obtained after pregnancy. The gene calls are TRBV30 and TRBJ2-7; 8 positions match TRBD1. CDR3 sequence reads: CAWGGDRSYEQYF. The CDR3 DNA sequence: TGTGCCTGGGGCGGGGACAGGTCCTACGAGCAGTACTTC.